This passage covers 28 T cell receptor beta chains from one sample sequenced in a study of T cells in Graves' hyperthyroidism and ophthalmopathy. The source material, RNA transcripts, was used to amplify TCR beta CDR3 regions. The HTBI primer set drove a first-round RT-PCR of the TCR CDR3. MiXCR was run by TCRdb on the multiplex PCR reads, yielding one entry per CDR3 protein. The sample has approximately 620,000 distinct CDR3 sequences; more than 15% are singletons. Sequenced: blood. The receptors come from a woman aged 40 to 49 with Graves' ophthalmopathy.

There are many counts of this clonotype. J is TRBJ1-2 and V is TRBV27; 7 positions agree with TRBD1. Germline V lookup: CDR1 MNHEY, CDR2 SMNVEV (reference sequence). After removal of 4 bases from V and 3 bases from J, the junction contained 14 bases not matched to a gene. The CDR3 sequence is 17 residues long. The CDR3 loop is CASSSNTQGYFYYGYTF. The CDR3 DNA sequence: TGTGCCAGCAGTTCCAACACACAGGGGTATTTTTACTATGGCTACACCTTC.

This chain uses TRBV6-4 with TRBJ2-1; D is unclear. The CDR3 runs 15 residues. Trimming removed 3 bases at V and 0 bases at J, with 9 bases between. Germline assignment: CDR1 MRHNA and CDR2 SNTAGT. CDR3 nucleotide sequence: TGTGCCAGCAGTGAATGGTCAAGCTCCTACAATGAGCAGTTCTTC. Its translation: CASSEWSSSYNEQFF.

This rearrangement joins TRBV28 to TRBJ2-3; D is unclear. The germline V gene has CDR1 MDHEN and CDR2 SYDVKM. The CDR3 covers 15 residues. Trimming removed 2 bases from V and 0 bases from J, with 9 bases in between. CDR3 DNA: TGTGCCAGCAGTTTAATAGTGGGTAGCACAGATACGCAGTATTTT. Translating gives CASSLIVGSTDTQYF. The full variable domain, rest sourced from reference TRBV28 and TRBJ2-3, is DVKVTQSSRYLVKRTGEKVFLECVQDMDHENMFWYRQDPGLGLRLIYFSYDVKMKEKGDIPEGYSVSREKKERFSLILESASTNQTSMYLCASSLIVGSTDTQYFGPGTRLTVL.

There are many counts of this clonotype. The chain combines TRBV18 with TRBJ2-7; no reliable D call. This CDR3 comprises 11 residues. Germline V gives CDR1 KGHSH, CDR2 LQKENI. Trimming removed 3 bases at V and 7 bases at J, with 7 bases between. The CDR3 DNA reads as TGTGCCAGCTCACCCGAAACTGAGCAGTACTTC. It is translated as CASSPETEQYF.

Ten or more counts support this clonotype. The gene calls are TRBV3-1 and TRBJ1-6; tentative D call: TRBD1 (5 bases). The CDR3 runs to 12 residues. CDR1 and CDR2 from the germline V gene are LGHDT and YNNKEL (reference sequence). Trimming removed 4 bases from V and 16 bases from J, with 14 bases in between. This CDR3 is CASSRDGALLHF. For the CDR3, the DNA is TGTGCCAGCAGCCGGGACGGAGCCTTACTCCACTTT.

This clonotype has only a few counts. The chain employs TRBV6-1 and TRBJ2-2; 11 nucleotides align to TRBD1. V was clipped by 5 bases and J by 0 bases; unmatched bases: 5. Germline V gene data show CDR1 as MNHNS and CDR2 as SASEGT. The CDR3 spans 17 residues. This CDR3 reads CASSLLGQGANTGELFF. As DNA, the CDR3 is TGTGCCAGCAGTCTATTGGGACAGGGGGCGAACACCGGGGAGCTGTTTTTT.

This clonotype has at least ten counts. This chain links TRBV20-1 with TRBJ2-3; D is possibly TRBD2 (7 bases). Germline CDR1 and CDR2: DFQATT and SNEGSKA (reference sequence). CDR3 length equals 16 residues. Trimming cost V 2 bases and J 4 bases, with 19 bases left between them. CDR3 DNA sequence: TGCAGTGCTAGACGGACACCGGGGGGCGGAGCAGATACGCAGTATTTT. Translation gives CSARRTPGGGADTQYF.

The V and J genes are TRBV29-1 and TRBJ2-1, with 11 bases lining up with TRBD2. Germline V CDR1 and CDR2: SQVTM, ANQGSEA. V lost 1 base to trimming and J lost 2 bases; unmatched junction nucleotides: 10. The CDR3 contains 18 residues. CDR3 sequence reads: CSVEGPRGSGRAYNEQFF. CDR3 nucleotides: TGCAGCGTTGAAGGCCCCCGAGGTAGCGGGAGGGCCTACAATGAGCAGTTCTTC.

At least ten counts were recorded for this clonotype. In DNA form, the CDR3 reads TGCAGTGCCAGGAGGACAGGGGTGGGCACTGAAGCTTTCTTT. As protein: CSARRTGVGTEAFF. The chain is built from TRBV20-1 and TRBJ1-1, with 9 nucleotides matching TRBD1. The CDR3 has 14 residues. V trimming: 6 bases; J trimming: 4 bases; junction bases outside the gene matches: 9. The germline V gene encodes CDR1 DFQATT and CDR2 SNEGSKA (reference sequence).

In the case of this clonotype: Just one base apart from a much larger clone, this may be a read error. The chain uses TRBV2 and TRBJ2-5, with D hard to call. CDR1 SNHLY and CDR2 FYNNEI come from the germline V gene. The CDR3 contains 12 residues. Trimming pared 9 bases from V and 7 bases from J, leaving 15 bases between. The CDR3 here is CARSTNVGTQYF. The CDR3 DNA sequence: TGTGCCAGAAGTACCAACGTGGGGACCCAGTACTTC.

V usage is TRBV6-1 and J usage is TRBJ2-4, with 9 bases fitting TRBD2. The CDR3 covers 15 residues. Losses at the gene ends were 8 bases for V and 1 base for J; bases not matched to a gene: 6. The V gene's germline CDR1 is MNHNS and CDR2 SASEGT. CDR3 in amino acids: CASFSGSGAKNIQYF. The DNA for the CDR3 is TGTGCCAGCTTTAGCGGGAGTGGGGCCAAAAACATTCAGTACTTC.

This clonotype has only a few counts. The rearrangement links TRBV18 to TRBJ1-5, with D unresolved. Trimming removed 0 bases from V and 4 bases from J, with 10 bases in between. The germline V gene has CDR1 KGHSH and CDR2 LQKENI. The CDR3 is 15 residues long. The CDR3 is CASSPPDLGNQPQHF. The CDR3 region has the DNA TGTGCCAGCTCACCACCGGATCTGGGGAATCAGCCCCAGCATTTT. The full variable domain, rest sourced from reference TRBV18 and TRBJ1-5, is NAGVMQNPRHLVRRRGQEARLRCSPMKGHSHVYWYRQLPEEGLKFMVYLQKENIIDESGMPKERFSAEFPKEGPSILRIQQVVRGDSAAYFCASSPPDLGNQPQHFGDGTRLSIL.

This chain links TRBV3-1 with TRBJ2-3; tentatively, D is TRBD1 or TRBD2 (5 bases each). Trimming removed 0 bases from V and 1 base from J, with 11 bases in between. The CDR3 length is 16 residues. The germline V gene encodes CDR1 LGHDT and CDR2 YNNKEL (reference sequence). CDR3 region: CASSQDLEGRTDTQYF. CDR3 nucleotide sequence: TGTGCCAGCAGCCAAGATCTTGAGGGACGCACAGATACGCAGTATTTT.

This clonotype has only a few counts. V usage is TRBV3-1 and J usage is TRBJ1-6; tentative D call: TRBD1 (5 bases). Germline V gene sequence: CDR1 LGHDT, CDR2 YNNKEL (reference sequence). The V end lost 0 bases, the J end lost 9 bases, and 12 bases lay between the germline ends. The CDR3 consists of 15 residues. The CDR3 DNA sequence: TGTGCCAGCAGCCAAGATGCCGGGACGGGTTCACCCCTCCACTTT. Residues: CASSQDAGTGSPLHF.

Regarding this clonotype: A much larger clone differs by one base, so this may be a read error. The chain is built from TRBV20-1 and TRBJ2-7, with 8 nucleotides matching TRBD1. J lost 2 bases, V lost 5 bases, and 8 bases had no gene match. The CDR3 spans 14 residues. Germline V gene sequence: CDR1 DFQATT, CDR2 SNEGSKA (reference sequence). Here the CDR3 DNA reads TGCAGTGCTGAGGGTGACAGGGGTACCTACGAGCAGTACTTC. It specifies CSAEGDRGTYEQYF.

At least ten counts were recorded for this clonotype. In DNA, the CDR3 is TGTGCCAGCAGCTTAGCCTACAGGGTACGCACTGAAGCTTTCTTT. Its protein is CASSLAYRVRTEAFF. The chain has TRBV7-2 and TRBJ1-1; tentative D call: TRBD1 (6 bases). Trimming removed 0 bases from V and 4 bases from J, with 12 bases in between. Per the germline V gene, CDR1 is SGHTA and CDR2 is FQGNSA. There are 15 residues in the CDR3.

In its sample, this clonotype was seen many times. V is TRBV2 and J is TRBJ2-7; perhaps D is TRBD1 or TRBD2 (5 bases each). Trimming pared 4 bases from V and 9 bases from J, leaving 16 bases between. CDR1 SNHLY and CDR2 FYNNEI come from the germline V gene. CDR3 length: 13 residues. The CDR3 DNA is TGTGCCAGCAGTGGGGACGGTTTCGGCGGGCAGTACTTC. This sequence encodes CASSGDGFGGQYF. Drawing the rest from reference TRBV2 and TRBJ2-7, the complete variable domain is EPEVTQTPSHQVTQMGQEVILRCVPISNHLYFYWYRQILGQKVEFLVSFYNNEISEKSEIFDDQFSVERPDGSNFTLKIRSTKLEDSAMYFCASSGDGFGGQYFGPGTRLTVT.

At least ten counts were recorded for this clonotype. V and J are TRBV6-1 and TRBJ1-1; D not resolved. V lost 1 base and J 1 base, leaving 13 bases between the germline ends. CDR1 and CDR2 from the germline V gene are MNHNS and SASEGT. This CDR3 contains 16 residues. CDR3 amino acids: CASSEVAGRSNTEAFF. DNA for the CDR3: TGTGCCAGCAGTGAAGTCGCAGGAAGATCGAACACTGAAGCTTTCTTT.

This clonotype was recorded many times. The CDR3 reads CASSPTRLGQLVLYEQYF. Written as DNA, the CDR3 is TGTGCCAGCAGCCCAACCCGGTTGGGGCAGCTCGTCCTCTACGAGCAGTACTTC. This chain uses TRBV7-9 with TRBJ2-7; D may be TRBD1 (5 bases). CDR3 size: 18 residues. CDR1 is SEHNR and CDR2 is FQNEAQ in the germline V gene (reference sequence). Trimming left V 5 bases short and J 3 bases short, with 26 bases between.

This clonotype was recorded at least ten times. Written as DNA, the CDR3 is TGTGCCAGCAGTTTGGGCCACAGCACCGGGGAGCTGTTTTTT. Translating it yields CASSLGHSTGELFF. J is TRBJ2-2 and V is TRBV27; D remains ambiguous. The CDR3 length is 14 residues. The V gene lost 3 bases and the J gene lost 4 bases, with 9 bases spanning the gap. The V gene's germline CDR1 is MNHEY and CDR2 SMNVEV (reference sequence).

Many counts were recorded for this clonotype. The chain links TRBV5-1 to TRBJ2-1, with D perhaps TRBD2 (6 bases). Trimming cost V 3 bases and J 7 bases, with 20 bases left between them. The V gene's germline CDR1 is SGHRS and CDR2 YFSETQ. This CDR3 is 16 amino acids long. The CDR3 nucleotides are TGCGCCAGCAGCTCGACCGGGACTTTCTTAGAGAATGAGCAGTTCTTC. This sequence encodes CASSSTGTFLENEQFF.

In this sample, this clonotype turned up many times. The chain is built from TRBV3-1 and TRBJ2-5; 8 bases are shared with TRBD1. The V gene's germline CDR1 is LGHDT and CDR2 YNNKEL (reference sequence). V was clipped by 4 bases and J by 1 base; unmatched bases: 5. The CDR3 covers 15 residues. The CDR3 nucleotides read TGTGCCAGCAGCCCTTGGGACAGGAGCCAAGAGACCCAGTACTTC. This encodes CASSPWDRSQETQYF.

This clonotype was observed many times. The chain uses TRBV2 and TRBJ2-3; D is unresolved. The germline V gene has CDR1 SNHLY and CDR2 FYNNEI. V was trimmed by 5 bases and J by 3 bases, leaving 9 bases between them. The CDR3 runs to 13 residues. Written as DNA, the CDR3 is TGTGCCAGCAGTTACCAACGGACAGATACGCAGTATTTT. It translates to CASSYQRTDTQYF.

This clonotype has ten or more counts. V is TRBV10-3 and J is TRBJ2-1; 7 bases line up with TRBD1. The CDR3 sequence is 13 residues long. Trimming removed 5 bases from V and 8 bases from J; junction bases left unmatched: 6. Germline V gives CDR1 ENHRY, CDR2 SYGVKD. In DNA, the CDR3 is TGTGCCATCAGTCGACAGGGTGGGGATGAGCAGTTCTTC. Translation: CAISRQGGDEQFF.

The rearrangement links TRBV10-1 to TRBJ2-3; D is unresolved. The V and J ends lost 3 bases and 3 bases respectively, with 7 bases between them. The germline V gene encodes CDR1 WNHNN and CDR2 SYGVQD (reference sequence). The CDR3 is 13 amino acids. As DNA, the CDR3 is TGCGCCAGCAGTGATACAGCTACAGATACGCAGTATTTT. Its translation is CASSDTATDTQYF.

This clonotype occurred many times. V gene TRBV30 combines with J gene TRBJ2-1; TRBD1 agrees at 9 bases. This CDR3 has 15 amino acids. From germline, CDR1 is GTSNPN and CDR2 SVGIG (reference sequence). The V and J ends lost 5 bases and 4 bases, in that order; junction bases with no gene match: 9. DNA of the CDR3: TGTGCCTGGGGTGGCTTTGGACAGGGGTACAATGAGCAGTTCTTC. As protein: CAWGGFGQGYNEQFF. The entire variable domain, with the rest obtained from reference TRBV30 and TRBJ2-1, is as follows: SQTIHQWPATLVQPVGSPLSLECTVEGTSNPNLYWYRQAAGRGLQLLFYSVGIGQISSEVPQNLSASRPQDRQFILSSKKLLLSDSGFYLCAWGGFGQGYNEQFFGPGTRLTVL.

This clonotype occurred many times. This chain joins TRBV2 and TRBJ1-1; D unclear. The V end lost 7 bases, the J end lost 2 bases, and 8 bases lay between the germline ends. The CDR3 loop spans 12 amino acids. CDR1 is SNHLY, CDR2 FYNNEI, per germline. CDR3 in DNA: TGTGCCAGCACCATAATTAACACTGAAGCTTTCTTT. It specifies CASTIINTEAFF.

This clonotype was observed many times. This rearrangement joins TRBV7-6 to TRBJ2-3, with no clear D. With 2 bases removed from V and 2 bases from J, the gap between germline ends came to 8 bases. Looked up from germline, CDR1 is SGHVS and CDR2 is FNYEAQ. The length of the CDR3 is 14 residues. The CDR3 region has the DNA TGTGCCAGCAGCTTATCGACTCTCACAGATACGCAGTATTTT. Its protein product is CASSLSTLTDTQYF.